These 16 T cell receptor beta chains were sequenced from one sample in a study of Ad26.COV2.S vaccination and SARS-CoV-2 variants. Treatment defined: about 20 received Ad26.COV2.S at low or high dose, single or two shots; about 5 received placebo; per-sample allocation not given. Repertoires come from day 63 after the first vaccine or placebo injection. The protocol was immunoSEQ multiplex PCR, while the TCRdb copy is restricted to in-frame clones and leaves out a portion. The sample carries 200,000 to 300,000 clones, roughly 90% recorded once. The sequenced sample was peripheral blood, obtained in a trial of Ad26.COV2.S vaccine versus placebo. These receptors originate from a person aged 18-65 years who received the Ad26.COV2.S COVID-19 vaccine or a placebo.

V usage is TRBV2 and J usage is TRBJ1-1; D might be TRBD1 (5 bases). Looked up from germline, CDR1 is SNHLY and CDR2 is FYNNEI. Between the trimmed V and J ends, which lost 6 bases and 7 bases, there was a span of 21 bases. The CDR3 has 15 amino acids. CDR3 in DNA: TGTGCCAGCAGGGGGGACCTTCCGGAACGCTATGAAGCTTTCTTT. It translates to CASRGDLPERYEAFF.

V gene TRBV5-6 combines with J gene TRBJ2-2; D call uncertain. The CDR3 has 12 residues. Germline-derived CDR1 and CDR2 are SGHDT and YYEEEE. V dropped 4 bases and J dropped 5 bases, with 6 bases sitting between them. For the CDR3, the DNA is TGTGCCAGCAGCCCCCAGACCGGGGAGCTGTTTTTT. Encoded protein: CASSPQTGELFF.

The V call is TRBV28, the J call TRBJ2-7; no clear D. V was trimmed by 6 bases and J by 2 bases, leaving 11 bases between them. Looked up from germline, CDR1 is MDHEN and CDR2 is SYDVKM. The CDR3 runs 13 residues. For the CDR3, the DNA is TGTGCCAGCAGCCCCCGACCTGCCTACGAGCAGTACTTC. Translated: CASSPRPAYEQYF. The variable domain in full, with the rest retrieved from reference TRBV28 and TRBJ2-7, is DVKVTQSSRYLVKRTGEKVFLECVQDMDHENMFWYRQDPGLGLRLIYFSYDVKMKEKGDIPEGYSVSREKKERFSLILESASTNQTSMYLCASSPRPAYEQYFGPGTRLTVT.

About this clone: The sample has other DNA sequences that encode this CDR3 too. This sequence joins TRBV19 and TRBJ1-1; D may be TRBD1 (6 bases). The CDR3 has 15 amino acids. The germline gives CDR1 LNHDA, CDR2 SQIVND (reference sequence). Trimming removed 3 bases at V and 1 base at J, with 12 bases between. CDR3 coding DNA: TGTGCCAGTAGTATCAACAGGGCCCCGAACACTGAAGCTTTCTTT. Amino acids: CASSINRAPNTEAFF. The variable domain in full, with the rest retrieved from reference TRBV19 and TRBJ1-1, is DGGITQSPKYLFRKEGQNVTLSCEQNLNHDAMYWYRQDPGQGLRLIYYSQIVNDFQKGDIAEGYSVSREKKESFPLTVTSAQKNPTAFYLCASSINRAPNTEAFFGQGTRLTVV.

V usage is TRBV6-5 and J usage is TRBJ2-2, with D unclear. The CDR3 is 14 residues long. V lost 10 bases and J lost 6, with 18 bases in between. Germline lookup yields CDR1 MNHEY and CDR2 SVGAGI. The CDR3 sequence is CATFSAAKAGELFF. CDR3 sequence (DNA): TGTGCCACTTTCTCGGCGGCTAAGGCCGGGGAGCTGTTTTTT.

The rearrangement uses TRBV7-3 and TRBJ1-4; 9 bases are shared with TRBD1. The CDR3 covers 15 residues. The germline V gene has CDR1 SGHTA and CDR2 FQGTGA. V lost 6 bases to trimming and J lost 7 bases; unmatched junction nucleotides: 9. The CDR3 bases are TGTGCCAGCAGACGAACAGGGGGCCTGGGTGAAAAACTGTTTTTT. Amino acids: CASRRTGGLGEKLFF.

This chain joins TRBV7-2 and TRBJ1-1; no clear D. Germline V gene data show CDR1 as SGHTA and CDR2 as FQGNSA. V lost 6 bases and J lost 4, with 9 bases in between. This CDR3 is built from 12 residues. CDR3 in amino acids: CASSPAATEAFF. The DNA for the CDR3 is TGTGCCAGCAGTCCAGCGGCCACTGAAGCTTTCTTT.

The V and J genes are TRBV28 and TRBJ2-3, with 8 nucleotides matching TRBD2. Per the germline V gene, CDR1 is MDHEN and CDR2 is SYDVKM. This CDR3 is 15 amino acids long. The ends lost 5 bases at V and 0 bases at J; junction bases unmatched: 4. As DNA, the CDR3 is TGTGCCAGCAGTCCGCGGGGGGCTAGCACAGATACGCAGTATTTT. This codes for CASSPRGASTDTQYF.

V is TRBV19 and J is TRBJ2-3; D call uncertain. The CDR3 has 13 residues. The V and J ends lost 0 bases and 3 bases respectively, with 4 bases between them. Germline CDR1 reads LNHDA; CDR2 reads SQIVND (reference sequence). The CDR3 coding sequence is TGTGCCAGTAGTATAGAAGGAACAGATACGCAGTATTTT. Translated, it gives CASSIEGTDTQYF. Combining the CDR3 with reference TRBV19 and TRBJ2-3 gives the whole variable domain DGGITQSPKYLFRKEGQNVTLSCEQNLNHDAMYWYRQDPGQGLRLIYYSQIVNDFQKGDIAEGYSVSREKKESFPLTVTSAQKNPTAFYLCASSIEGTDTQYFGPGTRLTVL.

The chain couples TRBV7-6 to TRBJ2-7; possible D gene TRBD2, 6 bases. Trimming removed 4 bases at V and 2 bases at J, with 12 bases between. This CDR3 has 14 amino acids. Germline CDR1 reads SGHVS; CDR2 reads FNYEAQ. The DNA of the CDR3 is TGTGCCAGCAGCTCCTACCAGCGGGCCTACGAGCAGTACTTC. This gives the protein CASSSYQRAYEQYF.

J is TRBJ2-1 and V is TRBV28; TRBD2 aligns across 10 bases. This CDR3 region has 19 residues. V was clipped by 3 bases and J by 0 bases; unmatched bases: 11. Germline lookup yields CDR1 MDHEN and CDR2 SYDVKM. For the CDR3, the DNA is TGTGCCAGCAGTTTTGAGGTAGCGGGAGGCTCCAGCTCCTACAATGAGCAGTTCTTC. This sequence encodes CASSFEVAGGSSSYNEQFF. Full variable domain (remainder filled in from reference TRBV28 and TRBJ2-1): DVKVTQSSRYLVKRTGEKVFLECVQDMDHENMFWYRQDPGLGLRLIYFSYDVKMKEKGDIPEGYSVSREKKERFSLILESASTNQTSMYLCASSFEVAGGSSSYNEQFFGPGTRLTVL.

V usage is TRBV19 and J usage is TRBJ2-7, with 9 bases lining up with TRBD2. CDR1 and CDR2 from the germline V gene are LNHDA and SQIVND (reference sequence). V gave up 5 bases and J gave up 2 bases; unmatched junction bases: 4. The CDR3 is 14 amino acids. CDR3 sequence: CASSALAGPYEQYF. CDR3 DNA sequence: TGTGCCAGTAGTGCACTAGCGGGCCCCTACGAGCAGTACTTC.

This rearrangement joins TRBV14 to TRBJ1-6; D uncertain. In germline, CDR1 is SGHDN, CDR2 FVKESK. V shed 2 bases and J shed 7 bases, with 6 bases lying between them. The CDR3 consists of 13 residues. The CDR3 DNA is TGTGCCAGCAGCCAATTGTCCAATTCACCCCTCCACTTT. Its translation: CASSQLSNSPLHF.

The CDR3 spells CASSLGQGDSNQPQHF. The CDR3 region has the DNA TGTGCCAGCAGCTTGGGGCAGGGTGACAGCAATCAGCCCCAGCATTTT. The rearrangement links TRBV5-4 to TRBJ1-5; a possible D gene is TRBD1 (5 bases). CDR3 length: 16 amino acids. Trimming left V 0 bases short and J 1 base short, with 11 bases between. CDR1 and CDR2 (germline): SGHNT, YYREEE (reference sequence).

This sequence joins TRBV30 and TRBJ2-3; D is ambiguous. V was pared by 3 bases and J by 7 bases, with 5 bases between. The germline V gene encodes CDR1 GTSNPN and CDR2 SVGIG (reference sequence). This CDR3 contains 10 residues. Written as DNA, the CDR3 is TGTGCCTGGAGGGGAAATACGCAGTATTTT. Translated, it gives CAWRGNTQYF.

The J gene is TRBJ2-7, the V gene TRBV4-3; D is possibly TRBD1 (7 bases). Trimming shortened V by 4 bases and J by 7 bases, and 20 bases separated the two germline ends. Per the germline V gene, CDR1 is LGHNA and CDR2 is YSLEER. This CDR3 contains 15 residues. The CDR3 nucleotides read TGCGCCAGCAGCCCCTCCAGGGGGGCCGATGGGGAGCAGTACTTC. It codes for CASSPSRGADGEQYF.